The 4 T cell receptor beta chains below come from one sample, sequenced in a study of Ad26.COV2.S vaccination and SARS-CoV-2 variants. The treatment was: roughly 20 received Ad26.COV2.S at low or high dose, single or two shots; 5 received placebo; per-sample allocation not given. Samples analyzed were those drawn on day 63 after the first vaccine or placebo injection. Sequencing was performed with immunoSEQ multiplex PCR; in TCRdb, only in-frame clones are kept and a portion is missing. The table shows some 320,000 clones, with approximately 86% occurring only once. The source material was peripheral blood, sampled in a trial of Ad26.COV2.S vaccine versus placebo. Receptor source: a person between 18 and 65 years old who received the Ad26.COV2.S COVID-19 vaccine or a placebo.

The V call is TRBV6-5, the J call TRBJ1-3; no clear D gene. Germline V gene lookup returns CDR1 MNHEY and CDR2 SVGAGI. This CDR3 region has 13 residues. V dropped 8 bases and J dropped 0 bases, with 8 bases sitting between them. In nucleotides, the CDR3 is TGTGCCAGCGGCTCCCGCTCTGGAAACACCATATATTTT. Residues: CASGSRSGNTIYF.

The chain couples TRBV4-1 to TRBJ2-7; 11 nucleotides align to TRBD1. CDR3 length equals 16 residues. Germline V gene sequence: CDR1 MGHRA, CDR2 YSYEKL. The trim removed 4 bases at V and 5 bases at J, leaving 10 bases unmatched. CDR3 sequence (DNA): TGCGCCAGCAGCCCCCTCGGACAGGGGGCGGGGAACGAGCAGTACTTC. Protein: CASSPLGQGAGNEQYF.

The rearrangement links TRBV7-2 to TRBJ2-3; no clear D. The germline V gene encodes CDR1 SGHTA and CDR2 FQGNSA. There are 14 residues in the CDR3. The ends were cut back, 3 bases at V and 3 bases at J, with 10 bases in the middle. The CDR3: CASSLYYGTDTQYF. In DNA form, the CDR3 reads TGTGCCAGCAGCTTGTATTACGGGACAGATACGCAGTATTTT.

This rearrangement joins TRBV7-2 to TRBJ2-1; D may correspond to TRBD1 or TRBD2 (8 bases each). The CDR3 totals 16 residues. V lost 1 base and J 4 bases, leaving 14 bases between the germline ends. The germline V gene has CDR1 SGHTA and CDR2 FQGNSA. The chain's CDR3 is CASSLVAGQVYNEQFF. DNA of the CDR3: TGTGCCAGCAGCTTAGTAGCGGGACAGGTTTACAATGAGCAGTTCTTC.